This is a list of T cell receptor beta chains from one sample in a study of OX40 agonist ivuxolimab in advanced cancers. Method: immunoSEQ multiplex PCR; TCRdb's copy keeps in-frame clones and lacks some. The data show some 39,000 clones, roughly 84% seen once. The input for sequencing was CD4+ or CD8+ T cells sorted from blood, taken in a trial of the OX40 agonist ivuxolimab. The receptors were gathered from an adult with an advanced solid tumor such as melanoma, head and neck, liver or kidney cancer. The conserved cysteine and the conserved F or W are not part of the CDR3 here. The order of the fields is J gene, V gene, CDR3 protein.

j_call: TRBJ2-7; v_call: TRBV19; cdr3_aa: ASSIGAGKTYEQY
j_call: TRBJ2-3; v_call: TRBV21-1; cdr3_aa: ASKETVDTQY
j_call: TRBJ1-6; v_call: TRBV5-8; cdr3_aa: ASMGNSPLH
j_call: TRBJ2-1; v_call: TRBV6-1; cdr3_aa: ASSASQHNEQF
j_call: TRBJ1-1; v_call: TRBV11-2; cdr3_aa: ASSLGDTEAF
j_call: TRBJ2-2; v_call: TRBV5-1; cdr3_aa: ASSLVSRNTGELF
j_call: TRBJ2-5; v_call: TRBV2; cdr3_aa: ASKVGQAQETQY
j_call: TRBJ2-7; v_call: TRBV28; cdr3_aa: ASRSTGGMSEQY
j_call: TRBJ1-5; v_call: TRBV25-1; cdr3_aa: ASSAGNQPQH
j_call: TRBJ2-1; v_call: TRBV19; cdr3_aa: ATSLRDGGRDEQF
j_call: TRBJ2-1; v_call: TRBV9; cdr3_aa: ASSVGVAGLVAGEQF
j_call: TRBJ2-1; v_call: TRBV29-1; cdr3_aa: SGGTSGRGPYNEQF
j_call: TRBJ1-2; v_call: TRBV18; cdr3_aa: ASSHTTDYGYT
j_call: TRBJ1-5; v_call: TRBV5-4; cdr3_aa: ASSQAQQGNQPQH
j_call: TRBJ2-7; v_call: TRBV5-1; cdr3_aa: ASSLEAGKGREQY
j_call: TRBJ2-3; v_call: TRBV6-4; cdr3_aa: ASSEEKSTDTQY
j_call: TRBJ2-1; v_call: TRBV18; cdr3_aa: ASSQVWVGSNEQF
j_call: TRBJ2-3; v_call: TRBV5-1; cdr3_aa: ASKKGLAGFTDTQY
j_call: TRBJ2-7; v_call: TRBV27; cdr3_aa: ASSLSSYEQY
j_call: TRBJ2-7; v_call: TRBV18; cdr3_aa: ASSPGREGREQY
j_call: TRBJ1-4; v_call: TRBV4-1; cdr3_aa: ASSQVTSNEKLF
j_call: TRBJ2-1; v_call: TRBV19; cdr3_aa: ASRYRDRGANEQF
j_call: TRBJ2-3; v_call: TRBV7-9; cdr3_aa: ASSQAGASTDTQY
j_call: TRBJ1-5; v_call: TRBV28; cdr3_aa: ASSYGVGNQPQH
j_call: NA; v_call: TRBV6-1; cdr3_aa: ASSEETGGGYEQY
j_call: TRBJ2-5; v_call: TRBV7-3; cdr3_aa: ASSATSGRAQETQY
j_call: TRBJ1-4; v_call: TRBV6-6; cdr3_aa: ASSYGLTEKLF
j_call: NA; v_call: TRBV6-5; cdr3_aa: ASSSSGTGSYEQY
j_call: TRBJ1-5; v_call: TRBV28; cdr3_aa: ASSFRGNNQPQH
j_call: TRBJ1-1; v_call: TRBV6-5; cdr3_aa: ASSYGASRTTEAF
j_call: TRBJ2-1; v_call: TRBV7-9; cdr3_aa: ASSLSNEQF
j_call: TRBJ2-7; v_call: TRBV6-6; cdr3_aa: ASSSSGGASYEQY
j_call: TRBJ2-5; v_call: TRBV1; cdr3_aa: TSSPDGTGGSETQY
j_call: TRBJ1-3; v_call: TRBV5-5; cdr3_aa: ASSPEFEGYSGNTIY
j_call: TRBJ1-1; v_call: TRBV18; cdr3_aa: ASSSRRRTGNTEAF
j_call: TRBJ2-5; v_call: TRBV6-6; cdr3_aa: ASSLVVEAQETQY
j_call: TRBJ1-1; v_call: TRBV9; cdr3_aa: ASSSRGGTGDTEAF
j_call: TRBJ2-2; v_call: TRBV5-1; cdr3_aa: ASSLRPSLRKDGANTGELF
j_call: TRBJ2-1; v_call: TRBV7-9; cdr3_aa: ASSLFAQASYNEQF
j_call: TRBJ1-1; v_call: TRBV28; cdr3_aa: ASRSPGIEAF